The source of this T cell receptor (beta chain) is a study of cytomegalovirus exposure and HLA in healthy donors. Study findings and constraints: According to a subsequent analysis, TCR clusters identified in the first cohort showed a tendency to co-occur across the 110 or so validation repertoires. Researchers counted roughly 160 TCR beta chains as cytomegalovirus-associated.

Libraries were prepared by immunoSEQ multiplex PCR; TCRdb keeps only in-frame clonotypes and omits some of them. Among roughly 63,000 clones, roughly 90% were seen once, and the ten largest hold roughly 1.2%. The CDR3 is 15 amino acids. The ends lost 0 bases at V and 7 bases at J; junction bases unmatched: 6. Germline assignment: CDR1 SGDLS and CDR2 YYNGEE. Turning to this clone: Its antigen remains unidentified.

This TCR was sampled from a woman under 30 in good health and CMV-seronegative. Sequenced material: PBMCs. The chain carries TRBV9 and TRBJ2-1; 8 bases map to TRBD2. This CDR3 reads CASSVGSTGGNEQFF. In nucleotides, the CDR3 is TGTGCCAGCAGCGTAGGGTCAACGGGGGGGAATGAGCAGTTCTTC.